This is a list of T cell receptor beta chains from one sample in a study of blood T cell repertoires in COVID-19. Some clones are missing from TCRdb's copy, which holds only in-frame ones; the method was immunoSEQ multiplex PCR. The data show about 300,000 clones, 85% to 90% seen once. Sequencing was done on a sample of PBMCs or T cells enriched from blood (not recorded which). The receptor source for this set is a young woman who had recovered from COVID-19. The CDR3 runs from the conserved cysteine through the conserved F or W. D genes are given only for firm matches. The listing skips clone size in some rows; elsewhere it reads once, few, many or a size class.

clone size,J gene,V gene,D gene,CDR3 protein,CDR3 DNA
few,TRBJ2-7,TRBV5-1,TRBD2,CASSSPTSGRSDRHYEQYF,TGCGCCAGCAGCTCCCCAACTAGCGGGAGGAGCGATCGGCACTACGAGCAGTACTTC
-,TRBJ1-1,TRBV7-9,-,CASSLGAGAEAFF,TGTGCCAGCAGCTTAGGAGCCGGGGCTGAAGCTTTCTTT
-,TRBJ2-5,TRBV4-1,-,CASSPRIGEETQYF,TGCGCCAGCAGCCCCCGAATAGGGGAAGAGACCCAGTACTTC
once,TRBJ2-3,TRBV19,-,CASSMSAGTSTDTQYF,TGTGCCAGTAGTATGTCCGCGGGGACTAGCACAGATACGCAGTATTTT
-,TRBJ1-3,TRBV19,TRBD1,CASSSQGARGNTIYF,TGTGCCAGTAGTTCTCAGGGGGCGAGGGGAAACACCATATATTTT
-,TRBJ2-2,TRBV29-1,-,CSVEAQSNTGELFF,TGCAGCGTTGAAGCACAGTCGAACACCGGGGAGCTGTTTTTT
-,TRBJ1-2,TRBV10-2,TRBD1,CASWSGGYYGYTF,TGCGCCAGCTGGTCAGGGGGTTACTATGGCTACACCTTC
-,TRBJ1-5,TRBV6-1,-,CASSETSGQPQHF,TGTGCCAGCAGTGAGACTTCCGGGCAGCCCCAGCATTTT
few,TRBJ1-2,TRBV3-1/TRBV3-2,TRBD1,CASSQDWGSSRGQKYGYTF,TGTGCCAGCAGCCAAGATTGGGGGTCTTCTAGGGGACAGAAGTATGGCTACACCTTC
-,TRBJ2-7,TRBV4-1,TRBD1,CASSQGAPGQSYEQYF,TGCGCCAGCAGCCAAGGGGCCCCGGGACAGTCCTACGAGCAGTACTTC
-,TRBJ2-3,TRBV6-5,TRBD2,CAGREGQDTDTQYF,TGTGCCGGTCGGGAGGGCCAAGACACAGATACGCAGTATTTT
-,TRBJ1-5,TRBV7-2,TRBD1,CASSRDRMVQPQHF,TGTGCCAGCAGCCGGGACAGGATGGTTCAGCCCCAGCATTTT
-,TRBJ1-5,TRBV10-3,-,CAISAHSYRGNQPQHF,TGTGCCATCAGTGCCCACTCTTACAGGGGCAATCAGCCCCAGCATTTT
-,TRBJ1-5,TRBV10-1,-,CASSAGSRPPGPQHF,TGCGCCAGCAGTGCGGGGAGCAGACCCCCTGGGCCCCAGCATTTT
-,TRBJ1-1,TRBV30,-,CAWMEQGDTEAFF,TGTGCCTGGATGGAACAGGGAGACACTGAAGCTTTCTTT
-,TRBJ1-2,TRBV12-3/TRBV12-4,-,CASSQGGYGYTF,TGTGCCAGCAGTCAGGGTGGCTATGGCTACACCTTC
-,TRBJ2-5,TRBV7-2,-,CASSSSVTGTETQYF,TGTGCCAGCAGCTCATCCGTCACAGGGACAGAGACCCAGTACTTC
-,TRBJ1-1,TRBV7-9,TRBD1,CASSFEGAVTEAFF,TGTGCCAGCAGCTTTGAGGGGGCCGTCACTGAAGCTTTCTTT
-,TRBJ2-2,TRBV9,-,CASSVGRLTGELFF,TGTGCCAGCAGCGTAGGGAGGTTGACCGGGGAGCTGTTTTTT
-,TRBJ1-2,TRBV18,TRBD1,CASSPKTGGVVSNYGYTF,TGTGCCAGCTCACCGAAGACAGGGGGTGTAGTTTCTAACTATGGCTACACCTTC
-,TRBJ1-3,TRBV5-1,TRBD1,CASSFGTGSGNTIYF,TGCGCCAGCAGCTTTGGGACAGGCTCTGGAAACACCATATATTTT
-,TRBJ1-1,TRBV18,TRBD1,CASSPDRGHTEAFF,TGTGCCAGCTCACCAGACAGGGGGCACACTGAAGCTTTCTTT
-,TRBJ2-4,TRBV3-1/TRBV3-2,-,CASSQQGKNIQYF,TGTGCCAGCAGCCAACAGGGGAAAAACATTCAGTACTTC
-,TRBJ1-3,TRBV7-6,TRBD1,CASSFRQGGRNTIYF,TGTGCCAGCAGCTTCCGACAGGGCGGTAGAAACACCATATATTTT
-,TRBJ1-1,TRBV11-2,TRBD1,CASSGIRTGQKNTEAFF,TGTGCCAGCAGCGGCATTCGGACGGGACAGAAGAACACTGAAGCTTTCTTT
-,TRBJ2-7,TRBV7-2,TRBD2,CASSLWASGAYEQYF,TGTGCCAGCAGCTTATGGGCTAGCGGAGCCTACGAGCAGTACTTC
-,TRBJ1-1,TRBV6-5,-,CASRQGRRSHTEAFF,TGTGCCAGCAGGCAGGGGCGGAGGTCCCACACTGAAGCTTTCTTT